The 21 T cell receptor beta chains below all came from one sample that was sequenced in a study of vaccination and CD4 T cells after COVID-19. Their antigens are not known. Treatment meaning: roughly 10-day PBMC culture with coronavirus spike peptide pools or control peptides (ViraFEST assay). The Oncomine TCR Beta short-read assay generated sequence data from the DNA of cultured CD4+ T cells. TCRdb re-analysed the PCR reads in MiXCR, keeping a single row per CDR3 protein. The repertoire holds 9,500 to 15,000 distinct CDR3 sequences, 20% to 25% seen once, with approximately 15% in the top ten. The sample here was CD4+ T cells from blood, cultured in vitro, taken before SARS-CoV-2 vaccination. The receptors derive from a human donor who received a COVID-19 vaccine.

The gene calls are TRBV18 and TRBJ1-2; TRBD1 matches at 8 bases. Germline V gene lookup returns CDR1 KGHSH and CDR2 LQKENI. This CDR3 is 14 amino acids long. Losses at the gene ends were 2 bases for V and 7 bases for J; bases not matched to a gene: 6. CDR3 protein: CASSPLAGGGGYTF. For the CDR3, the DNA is TGTGCCAGCTCACCATTAGCAGGGGGCGGTGGCTACACCTTC.

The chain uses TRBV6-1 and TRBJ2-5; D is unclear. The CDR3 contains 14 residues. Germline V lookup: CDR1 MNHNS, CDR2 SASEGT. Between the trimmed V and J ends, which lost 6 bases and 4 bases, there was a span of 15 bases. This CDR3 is CASRDTGVSETQYF. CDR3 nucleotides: TGTGCCAGCAGAGATACGGGCGTGTCAGAGACCCAGTACTTC.

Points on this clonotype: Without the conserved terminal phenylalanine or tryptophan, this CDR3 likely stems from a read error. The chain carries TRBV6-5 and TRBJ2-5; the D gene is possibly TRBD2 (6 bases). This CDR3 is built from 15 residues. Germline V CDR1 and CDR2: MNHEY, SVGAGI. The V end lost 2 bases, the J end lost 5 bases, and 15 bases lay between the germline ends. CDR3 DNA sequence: TGTGCCAGCAGTTACAAGGCACTACGGGGGGAGACCCAGTACTCC. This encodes CASSYKALRGETQYS.

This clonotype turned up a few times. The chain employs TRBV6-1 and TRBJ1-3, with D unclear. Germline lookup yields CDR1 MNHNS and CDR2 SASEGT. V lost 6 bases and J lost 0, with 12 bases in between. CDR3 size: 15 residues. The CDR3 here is CASSLSGSSGNTIYF. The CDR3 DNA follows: TGTGCCAGCAGCCTCTCGGGCAGCTCTGGAAACACCATATATTTT.

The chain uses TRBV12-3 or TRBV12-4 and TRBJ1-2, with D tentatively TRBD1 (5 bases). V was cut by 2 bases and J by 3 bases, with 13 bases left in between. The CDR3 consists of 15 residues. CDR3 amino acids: CASSLRRGTDYGYTF. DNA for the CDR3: TGTGCCAGCAGTTTAAGGCGGGGGACGGACTATGGCTACACCTTC.

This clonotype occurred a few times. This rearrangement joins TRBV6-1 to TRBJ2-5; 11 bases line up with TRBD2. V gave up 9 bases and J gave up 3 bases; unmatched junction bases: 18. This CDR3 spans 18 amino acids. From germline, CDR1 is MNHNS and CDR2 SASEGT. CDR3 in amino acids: CARMWEGSGGVEKETQYF. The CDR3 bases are TGTGCCAGAATGTGGGAGGGTAGCGGGGGGGTGGAGAAAGAGACCCAGTACTTC.

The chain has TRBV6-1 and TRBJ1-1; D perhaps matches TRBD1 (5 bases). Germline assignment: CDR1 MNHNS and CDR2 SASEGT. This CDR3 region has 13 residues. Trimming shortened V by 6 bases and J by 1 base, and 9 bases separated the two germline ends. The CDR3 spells CASRDTGNTEAFF. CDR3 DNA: TGTGCCAGCAGGGATACAGGGAACACTGAAGCTTTCTTT.

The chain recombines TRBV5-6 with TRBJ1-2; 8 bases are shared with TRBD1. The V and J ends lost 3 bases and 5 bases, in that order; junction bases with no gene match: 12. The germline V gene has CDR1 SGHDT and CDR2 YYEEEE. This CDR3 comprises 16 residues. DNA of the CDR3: TGTGCCAGCAGCTCAAATTCCAGGGGGCTGGGGTATGGCTACACCTTC. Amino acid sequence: CASSSNSRGLGYGYTF.

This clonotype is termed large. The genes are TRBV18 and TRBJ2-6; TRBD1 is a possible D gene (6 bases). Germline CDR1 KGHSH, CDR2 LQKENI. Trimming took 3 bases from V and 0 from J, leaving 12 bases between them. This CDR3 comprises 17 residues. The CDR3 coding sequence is TGTGCCAGCTCACCCCTCCGGGACAACTCTGGGGCCAACGTCCTGACTTTC. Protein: CASSPLRDNSGANVLTF.

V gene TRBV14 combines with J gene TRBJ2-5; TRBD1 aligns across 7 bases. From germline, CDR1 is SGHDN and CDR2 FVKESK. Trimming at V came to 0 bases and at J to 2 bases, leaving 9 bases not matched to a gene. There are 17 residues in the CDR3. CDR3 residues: CASSQEGTGALQETQYF. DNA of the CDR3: TGTGCCAGCAGCCAAGAAGGAACAGGGGCCCTGCAAGAGACCCAGTACTTC.

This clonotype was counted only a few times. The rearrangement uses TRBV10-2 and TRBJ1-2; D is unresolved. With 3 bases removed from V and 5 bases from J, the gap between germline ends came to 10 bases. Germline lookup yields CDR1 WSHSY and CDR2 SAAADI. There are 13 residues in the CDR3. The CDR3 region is CASSDSGWYGYTF. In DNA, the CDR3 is TGCGCCAGCAGTGACTCCGGTTGGTATGGCTACACCTTC.

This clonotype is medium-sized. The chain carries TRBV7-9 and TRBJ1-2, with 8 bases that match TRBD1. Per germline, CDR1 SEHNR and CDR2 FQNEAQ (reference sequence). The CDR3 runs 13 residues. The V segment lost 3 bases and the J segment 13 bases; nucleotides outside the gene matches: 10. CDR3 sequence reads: CASSFPGQEISTF. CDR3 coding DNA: TGTGCCAGCAGCTTCCCGGGACAGGAAATCTCCACCTTC.

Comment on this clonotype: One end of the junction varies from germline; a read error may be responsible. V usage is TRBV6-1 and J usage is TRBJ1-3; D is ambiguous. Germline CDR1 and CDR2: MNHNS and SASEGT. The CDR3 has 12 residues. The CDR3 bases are TGTGCCAGCGGTGAAATGGGAAACACCATATATTTT. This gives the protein CASGEMGNTIYF.

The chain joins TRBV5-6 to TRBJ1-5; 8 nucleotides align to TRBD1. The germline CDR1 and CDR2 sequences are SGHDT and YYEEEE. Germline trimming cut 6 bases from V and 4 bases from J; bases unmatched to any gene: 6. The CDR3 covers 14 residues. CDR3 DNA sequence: TGTGCCAGCACCGACAGGGGTGCAAATCAGCCCCAGCATTTT. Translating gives CASTDRGANQPQHF.

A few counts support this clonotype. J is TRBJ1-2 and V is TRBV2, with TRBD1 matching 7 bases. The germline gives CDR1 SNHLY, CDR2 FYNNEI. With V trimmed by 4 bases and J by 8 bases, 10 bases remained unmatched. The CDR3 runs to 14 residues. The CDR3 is CASSGGNRGSGYTF. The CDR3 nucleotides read TGTGCCAGCAGTGGAGGGAACAGGGGCAGCGGCTACACCTTC. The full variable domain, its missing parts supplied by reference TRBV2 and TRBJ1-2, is EPEVTQTPSHQVTQMGQEVILRCVPISNHLYFYWYRQILGQKVEFLVSFYNNEISEKSEIFDDQFSVERPDGSNFTLKIRSTKLEDSAMYFCASSGGNRGSGYTFGSGTRLTVV.

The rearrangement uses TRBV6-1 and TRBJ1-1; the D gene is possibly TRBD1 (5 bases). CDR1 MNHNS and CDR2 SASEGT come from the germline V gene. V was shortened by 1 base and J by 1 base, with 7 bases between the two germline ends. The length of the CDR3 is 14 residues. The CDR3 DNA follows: TGTGCCAGCAGTGAAGGGGGGGGGAACACTGAAGCTTTCTTT. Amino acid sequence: CASSEGGGNTEAFF.

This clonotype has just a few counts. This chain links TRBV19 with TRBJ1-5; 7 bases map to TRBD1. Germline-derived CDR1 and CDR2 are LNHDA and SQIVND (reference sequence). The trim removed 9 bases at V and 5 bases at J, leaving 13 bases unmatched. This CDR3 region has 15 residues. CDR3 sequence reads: CASQRGGTVDQPQHF. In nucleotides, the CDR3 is TGTGCCAGCCAAAGAGGGGGCACGGTGGATCAGCCCCAGCATTTT.

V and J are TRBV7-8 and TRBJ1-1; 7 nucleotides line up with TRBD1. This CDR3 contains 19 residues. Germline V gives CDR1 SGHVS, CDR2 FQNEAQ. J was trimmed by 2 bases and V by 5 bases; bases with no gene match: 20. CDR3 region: CASSDLRVWDRRRNTEAFF. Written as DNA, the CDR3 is TGTGCCAGCAGCGATTTACGGGTATGGGACAGAAGACGAAACACTGAAGCTTTCTTT.

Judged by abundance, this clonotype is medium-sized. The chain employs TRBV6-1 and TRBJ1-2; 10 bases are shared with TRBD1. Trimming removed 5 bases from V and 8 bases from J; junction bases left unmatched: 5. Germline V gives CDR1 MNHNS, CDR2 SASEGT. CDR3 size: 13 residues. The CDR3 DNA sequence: TGTGCCAGCAGTCCCGGGACAGGGGAAGGCTACACCTTC. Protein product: CASSPGTGEGYTF.

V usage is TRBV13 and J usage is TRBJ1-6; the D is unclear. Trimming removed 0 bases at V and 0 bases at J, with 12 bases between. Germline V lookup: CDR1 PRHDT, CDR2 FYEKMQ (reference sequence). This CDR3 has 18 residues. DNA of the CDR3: TGTGCCAGCAGCTTAGGCCTACACCTGAGCTCCTATAATTCACCCCTCCACTTT. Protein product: CASSLGLHLSSYNSPLHF.

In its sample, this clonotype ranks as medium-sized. CDR3 nucleotides: TGTGCCAGCAGTATACGACAGGGGGCTGGCGAGACCCAGTACTTC. Amino acids: CASSIRQGAGETQYF. This rearrangement joins TRBV6-1 to TRBJ2-5, with 10 nucleotides matching TRBD1. The germline CDR1 and CDR2 sequences are MNHNS and SASEGT. The V gene end was trimmed by 5 bases and the J gene end by 5 bases; junction bases not matched to a gene: 8. The CDR3 extends over 15 amino acids.